This T cell receptor (beta chain) stems from a study of blood T cells in healthy people across ages. Concerning this clonotype itself: Its antigen is unidentified. The junction shows a germline mismatch at one end, possibly a read error.

Study-level results: Samples with more naive T cells showed higher observed beta diversity.

The authors ran a second PCR of about 7 to 11 cycles using a sample-barcoded 5' primer and a J-beta primer mix. Every sample gave at least 3 million paired-end reads containing CDR3. One entry per CDR3 protein results from TCRdb running MiXCR on the 5' RACE reads. The sample yields about 1.8 million distinct CDR3 sequences, roughly 49% seen once. From germline, CDR1 is MNHNS and CDR2 SASEGT. The CDR3 runs to 13 residues. This receptor was taken from a woman in her forties in good health. The source material was blood. The genes are TRBV6-1 and TRBJ1-2, with D possibly being TRBD1 (5 bases). The CDR3 bases are TGTGCCAGCAGGGAAGGGACCAGAGATGGCTACACCTTC. Encoded protein: CASREGTRDGYTF.